Ten or more counts support the clone carrying this TCR beta chain. Its antigen is not identified. The CDR3 length is 13 residues. The V gene lost 7 bases and the J gene lost 4 bases, with 12 bases spanning the gap. Germline loops: CDR1 SGHTA, CDR2 FQGNSA. In TCRdb, the multiplex PCR reads were re-called with MiXCR into one record per CDR3 protein. The table has 200,000 to 250,000 distinct CDR3 sequences, about a third seen once. The data are from a study of breast tumors, draining lymph nodes, adjacent tissues. Study-wide results and caveats: Luminal-like breast cancer showed significantly higher tumor–nontumor repertoire similarity than basal-like. Compared with lymph nodes, tumors were less diverse; compared with nontumor tissue, more. Data fit most tumor T cells coming from lymph node, expanding in tumor. Data only fit, rather than demonstrated, lymph node origin of most tumor T cells.

Axillary draining lymph nodes of breast cancer patients supplied the node samples. Material for sequencing was axillary lymph node tissue. V usage is TRBV7-2 and J usage is TRBJ2-3; D gene uncertain. This clonotype was sampled from a female donor with breast cancer. Some clones in this sample may be carry-over from other donors' samples. The CDR3 region is CASKLSVADTQYF. The CDR3 nucleotides are TGTGCCAGCAAGTTGTCCGTCGCAGATACGCAGTATTTT.